This T cell receptor (beta chain) was retrieved from a study of shared clonotypes between healthy human individuals. Method: immunoSEQ multiplex PCR; TCRdb's copy keeps in-frame clones and lacks some. The sample holds millions of clones, 85% to 95% seen once. The receptor was isolated from a man aged 18 to 35 in good health. Material: naive CD4+ T cells sorted from blood. The subset: CD45RA+ positively selected.

CDR3 protein: CASSGWRAGVNTEAFF. Here the CDR3 DNA reads TGTGCCAGCAGCGGATGGCGGGCAGGAGTAAACACTGAAGCTTTCTTT. The chain employs TRBV5-4 and TRBJ1-1; D unresolved. Germline CDR1 and CDR2: SGHNT and YYREEE (reference sequence). Trimming pared 4 bases from V and 2 bases from J, leaving 18 bases between. This CDR3 contains 16 residues.